The clone carrying this T cell receptor (beta chain) was counted between two and nine times. Antigen specificity is unknown. A second PCR of roughly 6 to 12 cycles used a sample-barcoded 5' primer and a J-beta primer mix. Every sample returned 2.5 million or more CDR3-containing paired-end reads. TCRdb called the 5' RACE reads again in MiXCR, with one record for every CDR3 protein. The sample contains about 640,000 distinct CDR3 sequences, approximately 50% of which appear only once. The data were taken from a study of blood T cells in healthy people across ages. Study-wide findings and caveats: Aged donors had fewer naive CD4+ cells and lower diversity than long-lived donors. Diversity estimated from one million T cells was considered an underestimate. Across the age range, TCR beta diversity per million T cells fell in a roughly linear way.

The length of the CDR3 is 13 residues. Between the trimmed V and J ends, which lost 6 bases and 3 bases, there was a span of 11 bases. Germline V CDR1 and CDR2: SSHAT, FNYEAQ (reference sequence). The chain uses TRBV7-7 and TRBJ2-5; D remains ambiguous. The TCR comes from a man in his 60s in good health. The sequenced material came from blood. The CDR3 DNA follows: TGTGCCAGCAGTCCCCGACGGGAAGAGACCCAGTACTTC. This gives the protein CASSPRREETQYF.